This T cell receptor beta chain was identified during a study of blood T cell repertoires in COVID-19. Losses at the gene ends were 1 base for V and 0 bases for J; bases not matched to a gene: 6. Germline V CDR1 and CDR2: SGHTA, FQGTGA. CDR3 length equals 19 residues. Sequenced by immunoSEQ multiplex PCR; TCRdb stores in-frame clones only, minus some. The data contain some 70,000 clones, 75% to 95% of them singletons. The receptor's source is a human donor with active COVID-19. The donor label of this sample is uncertain. The sequencing sample was made of peripheral blood. The chain carries TRBV7-3 and TRBJ2-6; 10 nucleotides align to TRBD2. CDR3 coding DNA: TGTGCCAGCAGCTTAAGGCCTAGCGGGAGAGACTCTGGGGCCAACGTCCTGACTTTC. It codes for CASSLRPSGRDSGANVLTF.